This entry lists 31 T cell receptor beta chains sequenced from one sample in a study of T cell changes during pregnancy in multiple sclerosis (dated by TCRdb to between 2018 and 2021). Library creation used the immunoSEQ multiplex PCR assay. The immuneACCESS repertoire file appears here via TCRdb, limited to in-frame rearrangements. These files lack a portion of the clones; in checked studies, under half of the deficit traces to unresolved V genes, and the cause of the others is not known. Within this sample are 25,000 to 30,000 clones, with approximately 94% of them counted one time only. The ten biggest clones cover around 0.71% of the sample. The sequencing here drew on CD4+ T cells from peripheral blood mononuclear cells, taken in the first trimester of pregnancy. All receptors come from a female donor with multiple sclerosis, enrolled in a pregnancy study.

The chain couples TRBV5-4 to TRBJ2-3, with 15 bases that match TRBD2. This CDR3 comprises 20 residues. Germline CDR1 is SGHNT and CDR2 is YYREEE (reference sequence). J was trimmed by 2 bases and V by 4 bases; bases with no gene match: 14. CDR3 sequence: CASSTRRGLAGGKTTDTQYF. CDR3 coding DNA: TGTGCCAGCAGCACCCGGAGGGGACTAGCGGGGGGCAAGACCACAGATACGCAGTATTTT.

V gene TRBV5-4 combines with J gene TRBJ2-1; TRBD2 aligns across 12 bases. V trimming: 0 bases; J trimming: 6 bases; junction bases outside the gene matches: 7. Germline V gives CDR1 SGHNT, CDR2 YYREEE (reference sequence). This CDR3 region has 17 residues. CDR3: CASSLDASGGAINEQFF. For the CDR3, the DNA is TGTGCCAGCAGCTTGGACGCTAGCGGGGGGGCCATCAATGAGCAGTTCTTC.

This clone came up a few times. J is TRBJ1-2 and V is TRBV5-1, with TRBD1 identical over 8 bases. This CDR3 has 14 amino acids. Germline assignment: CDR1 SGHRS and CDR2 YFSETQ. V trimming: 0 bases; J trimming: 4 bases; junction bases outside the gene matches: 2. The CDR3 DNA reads TGCGCCAGCAGCTTGGGGACAGGGATCTATGGCTACACCTTC. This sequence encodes CASSLGTGIYGYTF.

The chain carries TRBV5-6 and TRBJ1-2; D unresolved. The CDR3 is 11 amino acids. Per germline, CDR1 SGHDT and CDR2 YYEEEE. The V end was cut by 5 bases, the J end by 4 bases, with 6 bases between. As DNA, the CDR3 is TGTGCCAGCAGTAGCCTCTATGGCTACACCTTC. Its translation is CASSSLYGYTF. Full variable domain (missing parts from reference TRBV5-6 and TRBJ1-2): DAGVTQSPTHLIKTRGQQVTLRCSPKSGHDTVSWYQQALGQGPQFIFQYYEEEERQRGNFPDRFSGHQFPNYSSELNVNALLLGDSALYLCASSSLYGYTFGSGTRLTVV.

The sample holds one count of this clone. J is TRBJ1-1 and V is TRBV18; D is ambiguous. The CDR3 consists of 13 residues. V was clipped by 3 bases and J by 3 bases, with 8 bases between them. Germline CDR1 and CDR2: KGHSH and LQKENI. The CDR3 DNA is TGTGCCAGCTCACCGCAAATAGACACTGAAGCTTTCTTT. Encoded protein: CASSPQIDTEAFF.

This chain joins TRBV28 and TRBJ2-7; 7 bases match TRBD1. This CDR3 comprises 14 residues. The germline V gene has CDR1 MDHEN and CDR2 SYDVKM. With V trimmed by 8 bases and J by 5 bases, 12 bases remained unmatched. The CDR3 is CASGQTGVGDEQYF. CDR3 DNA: TGTGCCAGCGGCCAAACAGGGGTCGGGGACGAGCAGTACTTC.

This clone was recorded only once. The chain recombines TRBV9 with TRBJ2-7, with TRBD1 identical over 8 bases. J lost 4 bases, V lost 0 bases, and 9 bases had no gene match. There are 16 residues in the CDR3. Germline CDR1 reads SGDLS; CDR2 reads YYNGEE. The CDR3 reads CASSVEPGQGSYEQYF. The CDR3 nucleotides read TGTGCCAGCAGCGTAGAACCAGGACAGGGCAGTTACGAGCAGTACTTC.

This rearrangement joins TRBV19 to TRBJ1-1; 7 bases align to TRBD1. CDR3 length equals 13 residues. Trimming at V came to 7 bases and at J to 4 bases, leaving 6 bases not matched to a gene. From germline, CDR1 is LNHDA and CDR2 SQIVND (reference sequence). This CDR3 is CASTHRGGTEAFF. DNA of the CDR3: TGTGCCAGTACGCACAGGGGCGGCACTGAAGCTTTCTTT.

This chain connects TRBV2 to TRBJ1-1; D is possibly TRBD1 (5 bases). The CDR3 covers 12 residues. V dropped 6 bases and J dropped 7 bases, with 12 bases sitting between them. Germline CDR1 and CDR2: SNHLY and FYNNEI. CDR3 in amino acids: CASRKGLGEAFF. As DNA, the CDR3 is TGTGCCAGCAGGAAGGGGCTCGGTGAAGCTTTCTTT.

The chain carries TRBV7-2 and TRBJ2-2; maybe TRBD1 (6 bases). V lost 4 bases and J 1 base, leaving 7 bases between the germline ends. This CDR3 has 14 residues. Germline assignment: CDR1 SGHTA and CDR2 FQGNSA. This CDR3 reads CASSSQGNTGELFF. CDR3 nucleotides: TGTGCCAGCAGCTCACAGGGGAACACCGGGGAGCTGTTTTTT. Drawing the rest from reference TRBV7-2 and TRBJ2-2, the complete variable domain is GAGVSQSPSNKVTEKGKDVELRCDPISGHTALYWYRQSLGQGLEFLIYFQGNSAPDKSGLPSDRFSAERTGGSVSTLTIQRTQQEDSAVYLCASSSQGNTGELFFGEGSRLTVL.

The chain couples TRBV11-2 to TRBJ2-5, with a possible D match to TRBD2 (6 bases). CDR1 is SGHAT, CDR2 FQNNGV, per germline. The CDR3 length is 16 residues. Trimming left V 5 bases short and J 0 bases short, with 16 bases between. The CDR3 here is CASSRAGGFYQETQYF. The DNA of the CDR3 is TGTGCCAGCAGCCGGGCCGGGGGTTTCTACCAAGAGACCCAGTACTTC.

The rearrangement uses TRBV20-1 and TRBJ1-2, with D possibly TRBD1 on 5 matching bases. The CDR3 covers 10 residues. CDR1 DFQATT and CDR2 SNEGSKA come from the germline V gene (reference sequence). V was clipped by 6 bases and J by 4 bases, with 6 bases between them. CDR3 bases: TGCAGTGCCCAGGGCTATGGCTACACCTTC. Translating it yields CSAQGYGYTF.

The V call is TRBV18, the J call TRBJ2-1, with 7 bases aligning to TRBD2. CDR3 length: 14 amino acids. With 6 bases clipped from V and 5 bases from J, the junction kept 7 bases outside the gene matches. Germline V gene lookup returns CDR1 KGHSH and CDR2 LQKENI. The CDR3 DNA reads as TGTGCCAGCTCCGGGACTAACGGGGACAATGAGCAGTTCTTC. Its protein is CASSGTNGDNEQFF.

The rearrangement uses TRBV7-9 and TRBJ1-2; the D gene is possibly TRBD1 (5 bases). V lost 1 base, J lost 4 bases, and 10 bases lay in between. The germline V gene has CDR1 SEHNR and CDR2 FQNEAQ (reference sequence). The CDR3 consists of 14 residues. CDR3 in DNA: TGTGCCAGCAGCTTAGGAGTAAGGGGCTATGGCTACACCTTC. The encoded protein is CASSLGVRGYGYTF. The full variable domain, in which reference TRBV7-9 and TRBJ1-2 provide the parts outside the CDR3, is DTGVSQNPRHKITKRGQNVTFRCDPISEHNRLYWYRQTLGQGPEFLTYFQNEAQLEKSRLLSDRFSAERPKGSFSTLEIQRTEQGDSAMYLCASSLGVRGYGYTFGSGTRLTVV.

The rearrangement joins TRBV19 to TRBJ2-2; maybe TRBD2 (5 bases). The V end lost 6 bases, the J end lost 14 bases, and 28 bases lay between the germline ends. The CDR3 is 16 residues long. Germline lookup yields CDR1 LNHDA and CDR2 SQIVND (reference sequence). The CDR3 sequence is CASSLVFAGGSGRLFF. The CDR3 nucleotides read TGTGCCAGTAGCCTCGTTTTTGCTGGCGGTTCGGGGAGACTGTTTTTT.

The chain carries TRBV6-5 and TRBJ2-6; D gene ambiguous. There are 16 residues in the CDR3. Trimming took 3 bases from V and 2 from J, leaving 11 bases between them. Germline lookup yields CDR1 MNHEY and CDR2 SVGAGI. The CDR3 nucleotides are TGTGCCAGCAGTTATAGTTTCGAGGCTGGGGCCAACGTCCTGACTTTC. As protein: CASSYSFEAGANVLTF.

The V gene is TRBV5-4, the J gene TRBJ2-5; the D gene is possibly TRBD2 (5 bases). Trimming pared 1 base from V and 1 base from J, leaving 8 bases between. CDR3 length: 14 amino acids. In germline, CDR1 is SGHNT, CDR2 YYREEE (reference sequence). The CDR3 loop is CASSLLDSQETQYF. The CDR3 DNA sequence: TGTGCCAGCAGCTTGCTGGACTCCCAAGAGACCCAGTACTTC.

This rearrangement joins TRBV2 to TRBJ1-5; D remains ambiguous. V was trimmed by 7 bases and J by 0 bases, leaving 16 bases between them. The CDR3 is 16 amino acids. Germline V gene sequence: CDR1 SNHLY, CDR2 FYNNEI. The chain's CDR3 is CASTQRVRDSNQPQHF. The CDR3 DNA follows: TGTGCCAGCACCCAAAGGGTCCGGGATAGCAATCAGCCCCAGCATTTT.

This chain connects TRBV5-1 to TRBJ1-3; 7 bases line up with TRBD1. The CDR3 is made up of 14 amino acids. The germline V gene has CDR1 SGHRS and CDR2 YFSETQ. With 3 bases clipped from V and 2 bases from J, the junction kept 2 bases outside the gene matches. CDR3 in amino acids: CASSYDRAGNTIYF. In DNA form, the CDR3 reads TGCGCCAGCAGCTACGACAGGGCTGGAAACACCATATATTTT.

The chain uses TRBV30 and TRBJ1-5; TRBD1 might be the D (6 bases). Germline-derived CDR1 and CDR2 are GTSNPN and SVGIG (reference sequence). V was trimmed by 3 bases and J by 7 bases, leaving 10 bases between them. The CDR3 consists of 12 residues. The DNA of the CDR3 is TGTGCCTGGAGGTACAGGGACCAGCCCCAGCATTTT. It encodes CAWRYRDQPQHF.

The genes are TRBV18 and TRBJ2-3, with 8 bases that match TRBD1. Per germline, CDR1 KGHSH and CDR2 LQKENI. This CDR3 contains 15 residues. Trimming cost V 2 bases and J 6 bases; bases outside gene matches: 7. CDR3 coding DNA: TGTGCCAGCTCACCAAGCCAGGGGGCGTCGGATACGCAGTATTTT. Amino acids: CASSPSQGASDTQYF.

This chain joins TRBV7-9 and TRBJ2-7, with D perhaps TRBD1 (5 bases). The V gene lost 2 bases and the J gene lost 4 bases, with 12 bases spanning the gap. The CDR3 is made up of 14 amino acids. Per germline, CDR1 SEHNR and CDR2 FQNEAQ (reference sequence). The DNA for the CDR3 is TGTGCCAGCAGCTTAAGCTGGACATCATACGAGCAGTACTTC. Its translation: CASSLSWTSYEQYF.

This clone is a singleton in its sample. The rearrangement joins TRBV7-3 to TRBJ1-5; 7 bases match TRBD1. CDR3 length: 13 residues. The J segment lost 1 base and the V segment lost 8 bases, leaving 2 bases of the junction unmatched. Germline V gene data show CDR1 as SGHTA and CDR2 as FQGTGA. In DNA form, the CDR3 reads TGTGCCAGCGCGACAGGGAGCAATCAGCCCCAGCATTTT. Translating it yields CASATGSNQPQHF. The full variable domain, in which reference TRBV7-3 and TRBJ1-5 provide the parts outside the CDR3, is GAGVSQTPSNKVTEKGKYVELRCDPISGHTALYWYRQSLGQGPEFLIYFQGTGAADDSGLPNDRFFAVRPEGSVSTLKIQRTERGDSAVYLCASATGSNQPQHFGDGTRLSIL.

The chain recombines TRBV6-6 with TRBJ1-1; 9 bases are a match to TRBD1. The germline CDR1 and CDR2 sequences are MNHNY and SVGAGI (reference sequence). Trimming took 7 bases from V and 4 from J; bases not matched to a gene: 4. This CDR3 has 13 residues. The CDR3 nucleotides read TGTGCCAGCATCCAACAGGGGGCCACTGAAGCTTTCTTT. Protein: CASIQQGATEAFF.

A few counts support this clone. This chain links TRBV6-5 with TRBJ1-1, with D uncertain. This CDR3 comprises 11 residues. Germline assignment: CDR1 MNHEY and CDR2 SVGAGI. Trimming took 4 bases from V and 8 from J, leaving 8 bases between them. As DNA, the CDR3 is TGTGCCAGCAGTTTCGGAGTGGAAGCTTTCTTT. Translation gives CASSFGVEAFF.

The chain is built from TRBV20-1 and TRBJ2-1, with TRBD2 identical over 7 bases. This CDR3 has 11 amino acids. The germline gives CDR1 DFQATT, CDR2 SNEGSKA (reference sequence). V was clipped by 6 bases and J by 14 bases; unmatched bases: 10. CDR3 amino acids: CSANSGTIKFF. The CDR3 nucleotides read TGCAGTGCGAACTCGGGGACTATCAAGTTCTTC.

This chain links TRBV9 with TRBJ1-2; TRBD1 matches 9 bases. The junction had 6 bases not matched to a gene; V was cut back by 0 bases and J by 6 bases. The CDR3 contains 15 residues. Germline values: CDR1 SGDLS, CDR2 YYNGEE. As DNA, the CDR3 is TGTGCCAGCAGCGTAGGGGGGACAGGGAACAATGGCTACACCTTC. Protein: CASSVGGTGNNGYTF.

The CDR3, as DNA: TGTGCCAGTAGGACAAACAGGGATTTTTGGACAGATACGCAGTATTTT. Its protein product is CASRTNRDFWTDTQYF. V gene TRBV19 combines with J gene TRBJ2-3, with a possible D match to TRBD1 (6 bases). Per the germline V gene, CDR1 is LNHDA and CDR2 is SQIVND (reference sequence). The CDR3 is 16 residues long. Between the trimmed V and J ends, which lost 6 bases and 3 bases, there was a span of 19 bases.

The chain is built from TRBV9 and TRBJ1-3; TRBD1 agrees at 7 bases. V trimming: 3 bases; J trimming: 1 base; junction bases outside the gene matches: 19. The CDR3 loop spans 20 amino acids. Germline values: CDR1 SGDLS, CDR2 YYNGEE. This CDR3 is CASSDSFETGLSHSGNTIYF. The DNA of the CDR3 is TGTGCCAGCAGCGATAGTTTCGAGACAGGGCTTAGTCATTCTGGAAACACCATATATTTT.

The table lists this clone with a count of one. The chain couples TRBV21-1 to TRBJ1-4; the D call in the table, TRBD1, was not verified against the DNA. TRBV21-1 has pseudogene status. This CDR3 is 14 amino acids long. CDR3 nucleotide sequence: TGTGCCAGAGAGTCCGGGACAGTTCTTGAAAAACTGTTTTTT. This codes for CARESGTVLEKLFF.

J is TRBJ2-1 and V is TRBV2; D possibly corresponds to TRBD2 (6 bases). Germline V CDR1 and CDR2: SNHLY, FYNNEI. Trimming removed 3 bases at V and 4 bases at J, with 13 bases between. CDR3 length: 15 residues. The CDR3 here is CASSDAGLPYNEQFF. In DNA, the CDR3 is TGTGCCAGCAGTGATGCGGGGCTACCTTACAATGAGCAGTTCTTC.